What follows is one T cell receptor (beta chain) and its context. The antigen is not known. The sample belongs to a study of naive CD8 T cells in extremely preterm neonates. Study observations and caveats: Preterm infants showed shorter CDR3s, fewer N additions and less trimming than older groups. Preterm neonate repertoires were significantly less rich by iChao1 than others.

The CDR3 contains 16 residues. V lost 2 bases to trimming and J lost 4 bases; unmatched junction nucleotides: 3. Germline V CDR1 and CDR2: MNHNS, SASEGT. Data came from immunoSEQ multiplex PCR; TCRdb stores just in-frame clones and leaves some out. The sample lists 25,000 or so clones, more than 70% occurring once. Extremely preterm deliveries at about 23-28 weeks of gestation provided the preterm samples. The chain employs TRBV6-1 and TRBJ2-1; 12 positions match TRBD2. The sequencing sample was made of naive CD8+ T cells from cord blood. This receptor was obtained from a boy who was born preterm. As DNA, the CDR3 is TGTGCCAGCAGTGAACTAGCGGGGGGGTTGTACAATGAGCAGTTCTTC. Translating gives CASSELAGGLYNEQFF.